This T cell receptor (beta chain) appears in the sequencing data of a study of cytomegalovirus exposure and HLA in healthy donors. PCR was performed using 60 Vbeta and 13 Jbeta primers. Source study methods: In a later analysis, of around 80 million unique beta chains, about 10 million appeared in at least two donors. TCRdb keeps only in-frame clones here, not all; method: immunoSEQ multiplex PCR. The V and J calls and clone size are taken from that table; D and trimming were inferred from the DNA. The table records approximately 100,000 clones, under 75% of them present only once. Regarding the study as a whole: In a later analysis, V- and J-gene trimming of beta chains associated with a DCLRE1C missense variant, replicated independently. Later on, an analysis tied 15,000 to 20,000 TCR beta sequences to HLA alleles at 0.05 false discovery rate.

The length of the CDR3 is 15 residues. V lost 1 base and J lost 0, with 7 bases in between. In germline, CDR1 is SGHTA, CDR2 FQGNSA. For this clone: The antigen is undetermined.

The sequence derives from a human donor in good health. The genes are TRBV7-2 and TRBJ1-5; D call uncertain. Sequencing was performed on PBMCs. CDR3: CASSLGADSNQPQHF. CDR3 DNA: TGTGCCAGCAGCTTAGGGGCTGATAGCAATCAGCCCCAGCATTTT.